This T cell receptor (beta chain) was recovered during a study of STAT5B mutations in CD4+ large granular lymphocyte leukemia. Regarding the study as a whole: Patient CD4-sorted repertoires stayed more clonal than healthy ones after leukemic-clone removal. TRBV06-family usage was enriched in top patient clones (8/27) versus controls (2/35).

A note on this clone: Its specificity is not known.

This CDR3 has 15 residues. Trimming took 4 bases from V and 5 from J; bases not matched to a gene: 4. Germline lookup yields CDR1 KGHSH and CDR2 LQKENI. Clones were read by immunoSEQ multiplex PCR, and TCRdb kept only the in-frame ones, dropping some. The sample yields fewer than 50,000 clones, 75% to 85% seen once. Sequenced: CD4+ T cells from blood buffy coats. The sequence came from a human donor in good health. The chain has TRBV18 and TRBJ2-1; 11 bases map to TRBD2. The CDR3, as DNA: TGTGCCAGCTCACGACTAGCGGGAATCAACAATGAGCAGTTCTTC. Protein sequence: CASSRLAGINNEQFF.